Following are 32 T cell receptor beta chains from one sample sequenced in a study of cytomegalovirus exposure and HLA in healthy donors. The PCR employed 60 Vbeta primers together with 13 Jbeta primers. TCRdb's copy holds only in-frame clones and misses some; the assay was immunoSEQ multiplex PCR. The sample holds about 170,000 clones, approximately 84% seen once. The sequencing input was PBMCs. These receptor sequences come from a man aged 25 to 45 in good health and CMV-seropositive.

The chain has TRBV9 and TRBJ2-1, with 16 bases fitting TRBD2. Germline V gene sequence: CDR1 SGDLS, CDR2 YYNGEE. V lost 3 bases and J lost 4; bases outside the gene matches: 1. This CDR3 is built from 16 residues. As DNA, the CDR3 is TGTGCCAGCAGCGGGGGACTAGCGGGAGGGTACAATGAGCAGTTCTTC. This encodes CASSGGLAGGYNEQFF.

This chain joins TRBV12-5 and TRBJ2-1, with TRBD2 identical over 12 bases. The ends lost 2 bases at V and 9 bases at J; junction bases unmatched: 5. Germline V gene data show CDR1 as LGHNT and CDR2 as FRNRAP. The CDR3 has 15 amino acids. Here the CDR3 reads CASGLRLAGAGEQFF. Written as DNA, the CDR3 is TGTGCTAGTGGTTTGAGACTAGCGGGAGCGGGTGAGCAGTTCTTC.

This chain connects TRBV10-3 to TRBJ1-2; TRBD1 might be the D (6 bases). The germline V gene encodes CDR1 ENHRY and CDR2 SYGVKD. Between the trimmed V and J ends, which lost 5 bases and 5 bases, there was a span of 18 bases. The CDR3 spans 15 residues. CDR3 nucleotides: TGTGCCATCAGTACATCAGGGGTATTGTGGTATGGCTACACCTTC. It specifies CAISTSGVLWYGYTF.

In nucleotides, the CDR3 is TGTGCCAGCAGGGATAGGGGTACCGGGGAGCTGTTTTTT. Protein sequence: CASRDRGTGELFF. The V gene is TRBV6-1, the J gene TRBJ2-2, with a possible D match to TRBD1 (5 bases). The CDR3 length is 13 residues. The germline V and J ends were trimmed by 6 bases and 5 bases, with 10 bases remaining between them. From germline, CDR1 is MNHNS and CDR2 SASEGT.

J is TRBJ1-1 and V is TRBV10-3; TRBD1 might be the D (6 bases). The V gene's germline CDR1 is ENHRY and CDR2 SYGVKD. Trimming stripped 10 bases from V and 1 base from J, with 7 bases between. The CDR3 has 11 residues. This CDR3 reads CATGENTEAFF. The CDR3 nucleotides are TGTGCCACAGGGGAGAACACTGAAGCTTTCTTT.

The chain links TRBV7-8 to TRBJ2-2; D may be TRBD2 (6 bases). Trimming cost V 4 bases and J 4 bases, with 16 bases left between them. CDR1 SGHVS and CDR2 FQNEAQ come from the germline V gene. The CDR3 runs 16 residues. The CDR3 DNA sequence: TGTGCCAGCAGCTCCCTCGGGGGAGCGGGCACCGGGGAGCTGTTTTTT. Translated: CASSSLGGAGTGELFF. Based on the CDR3 plus reference TRBV7-8 and TRBJ2-2, the full variable domain is GAGVSQSPRYKVAKRGQDVALRCDPISGHVSLFWYQQALGQGPEFLTYFQNEAQLDKSGLPSDRFFAERPEGSVSTLKIQRTQQEDSAVYLCASSSLGGAGTGELFFGEGSRLTVL.

CDR3 nucleotides: TGTGCCAGCAGCTTGCGAGGTGTAGAGAATACGCAGTATTTT. This encodes CASSLRGVENTQYF. V and J are TRBV5-6 and TRBJ2-3, with D unresolved. The CDR3 spans 14 residues. V dropped 1 base and J dropped 7 bases, with 13 bases sitting between them. Germline-derived CDR1 and CDR2 are SGHDT and YYEEEE.

Details on this clone: Relative to the germline gene, one junction end is altered; a read error may explain this. The rearrangement joins TRBV4-1 to TRBJ2-3; 7 nucleotides agree with TRBD2. Germline lookup yields CDR1 MGHRA and CDR2 YSYEKL. This CDR3 has 16 amino acids. CDR3 sequence (DNA): TGTGCCAGCAGTCTTTCTACGAGCGGGAAGGGAGATACGCAGTATTTT. Protein sequence: CASSLSTSGKGDTQYF.

The count of this clone is one. The V call is TRBV5-1, the J call TRBJ2-5; the match to TRBD2 covers 13 bases. V lost 4 bases to trimming and J lost 0 bases; unmatched junction nucleotides: 6. The CDR3 totals 17 residues. CDR1 and CDR2 (germline): SGHRS, YFSETQ. Here the CDR3 DNA reads TGCGCCAGCAGCCTGGGACTAGCGGGACCGTACCAAGAGACCCAGTACTTC. Translating it yields CASSLGLAGPYQETQYF.

As regards this clone: Distinct nucleotide sequences in the sample also encode this CDR3. The CDR3 spells CASSGPLLAGGGTGELFF. In DNA, the CDR3 is TGTGCCAGTAGTGGGCCCTTGCTAGCGGGAGGAGGCACCGGGGAGCTGTTTTTT. The J gene is TRBJ2-2, the V gene TRBV27; 11 nucleotides match TRBD2. In germline, CDR1 is MNHEY, CDR2 SMNVEV (reference sequence). This CDR3 is 18 amino acids long. Trimming at V came to 9 bases and at J to 4 bases, leaving 16 bases not matched to a gene.

The rearrangement joins TRBV7-2 to TRBJ1-1; D unclear. The length of the CDR3 is 14 residues. Trimming shortened V by 5 bases and J by 1 base, and 11 bases separated the two germline ends. Germline CDR1 is SGHTA and CDR2 is FQGNSA. The CDR3 sequence: CASSPYEANTEAFF. CDR3 in DNA: TGTGCCAGCAGCCCATACGAGGCGAACACTGAAGCTTTCTTT. Together with reference TRBV7-2 and TRBJ1-1, the CDR3 gives the full variable domain: GAGVSQSPSNKVTEKGKDVELRCDPISGHTALYWYRQSLGQGLEFLIYFQGNSAPDKSGLPSDRFSAERTGGSVSTLTIQRTQQEDSAVYLCASSPYEANTEAFFGQGTRLTVV.

The rearrangement links TRBV10-3 to TRBJ2-7; possible D gene TRBD2, 6 bases. The CDR3 is 13 residues long. Germline V gene lookup returns CDR1 ENHRY and CDR2 SYGVKD. V was shortened by 7 bases and J by 0 bases, with 10 bases between the two germline ends. DNA for the CDR3: TGTGCCATCAACAGCGGGCGCTCCTACGAGCAGTACTTC. It encodes CAINSGRSYEQYF.

This clone has a handful of counts. This chain uses TRBV7-9 with TRBJ2-3; D may be TRBD2 (5 bases). There are 14 residues in the CDR3. Germline CDR1 SEHNR, CDR2 FQNEAQ (reference sequence). Trimming stripped 3 bases from V and 4 bases from J, with 11 bases between. CDR3 residues: CASSFEGKSDTQYF. The CDR3 DNA sequence: TGTGCCAGCAGCTTTGAGGGAAAGTCAGATACGCAGTATTTT.

The chain employs TRBV7-2 and TRBJ2-5, with D unclear. V lost 0 bases, J lost 1 base, and 6 bases lay in between. The CDR3 totals 14 residues. CDR1 and CDR2 (germline): SGHTA, FQGNSA. DNA for the CDR3: TGTGCCAGCAGCTTAGCGTCAGTCCAAGAGACCCAGTACTTC. Translation gives CASSLASVQETQYF.

The genes are TRBV21-1 and TRBJ1-2; the tabulated D call, TRBD1, remains unverified against the DNA. TRBV21-1 is recorded as a pseudogene. This CDR3 contains 15 residues. The CDR3 region is CASSKHRARWNGYTF. In nucleotides, the CDR3 is TGTGCCAGCAGCAAGCACAGGGCTCGGTGGAATGGCTACACCTTC.

The chain carries TRBV19 and TRBJ2-1; 15 positions match TRBD2. The length of the CDR3 is 18 residues. V dropped 7 bases and J dropped 0; count of bases not matched to a gene: 7. From germline, CDR1 is LNHDA and CDR2 SQIVND (reference sequence). The CDR3 protein is CASKGTSGRRSSYNEQFF. The CDR3 region has the DNA TGTGCCAGTAAGGGGACTAGCGGGAGGCGGAGCTCCTACAATGAGCAGTTCTTC.

The CDR3 nucleotides read TGTGCCAGCAGCGTAGGAGCGGGAGGAGCGCGGGAGACCCAGTACTTC. This gives the protein CASSVGAGGARETQYF. This rearrangement joins TRBV9 to TRBJ2-5; 9 bases align to TRBD2. After removal of 0 bases from V and 5 bases from J, the junction contained 8 bases not matched to a gene. CDR1 and CDR2 from the germline V gene are SGDLS and YYNGEE. The CDR3 is made up of 16 amino acids.

V and J are TRBV19 and TRBJ2-7; 10 bases agree with TRBD2. CDR1 is LNHDA, CDR2 SQIVND, per germline (reference sequence). The CDR3 is made up of 15 amino acids. J was trimmed by 2 bases and V by 4 bases; bases with no gene match: 5. CDR3 DNA: TGTGCCAGTAGTACCCTCCTAGCGGGAGCCTACGAGCAGTACTTC. Translation: CASSTLLAGAYEQYF.

The chain uses TRBV6-6 and TRBJ2-3, with 7 bases fitting TRBD1. Trimming removed 4 bases from V and 0 bases from J; junction bases left unmatched: 4. Germline CDR1 MNHNY, CDR2 SVGAGI (reference sequence). The CDR3 length is 15 residues. The CDR3 loop reads CASSWTGPSTDTQYF. The CDR3 nucleotides read TGTGCCAGCAGTTGGACAGGCCCTAGCACAGATACGCAGTATTTT.

The rearrangement uses TRBV6-1 and TRBJ2-1; 13 nucleotides match TRBD2. The germline CDR1 and CDR2 sequences are MNHNS and SASEGT. The CDR3 spans 16 residues. J lost 8 bases, V lost 4 bases, and 8 bases had no gene match. The CDR3 reads CASSGTGTSGIYEQFF. Here the CDR3 DNA reads TGTGCCAGCAGTGGTACCGGGACTAGCGGGATCTATGAGCAGTTCTTC.

This clone was observed a few times. This sequence joins TRBV29-1 and TRBJ2-1, with D perhaps matching TRBD2 (6 bases). The germline CDR1 and CDR2 sequences are SQVTM and ANQGSEA. With 7 bases removed from V and 8 bases from J, the gap between germline ends came to 15 bases. The CDR3 is 12 amino acids. CDR3 DNA sequence: TGCAGCGGAGAGACTAGTGGCCATGAGCAGTTCTTC. Amino acid sequence: CSGETSGHEQFF.

This clone was picked up a small number of times. This chain connects TRBV5-1 to TRBJ1-1; 7 bases are a match to TRBD1. CDR3 length: 12 residues. The trim removed 4 bases at V and 11 bases at J, leaving 8 bases unmatched. Per the germline V gene, CDR1 is SGHRS and CDR2 is YFSETQ. The CDR3 is CASSPNRGRAFF. The CDR3 nucleotides read TGCGCCAGCAGCCCGAACAGGGGACGCGCTTTCTTT.

J is TRBJ1-1 and V is TRBV7-2, with D unresolved. This CDR3 is built from 16 residues. CDR1 and CDR2 (germline): SGHTA, FQGNSA. Between the trimmed V and J ends, which lost 3 bases and 0 bases, there was a span of 14 bases. The CDR3 sequence: CASSFSWRQMNTEAFF. The CDR3 nucleotides read TGTGCCAGCAGCTTTTCGTGGCGGCAGATGAACACTGAAGCTTTCTTT.

V is TRBV7-2 and J is TRBJ2-3; D not certain. There are 13 residues in the CDR3. Germline values: CDR1 SGHTA, CDR2 FQGNSA. V was clipped by 5 bases and J by 7 bases, with 13 bases between them. CDR3 DNA: TGTGCCAGCAGCCCCCCTGCGGTGAATACGCAGTATTTT. Its translation: CASSPPAVNTQYF.

J is TRBJ1-2 and V is TRBV7-3; no definite D call. The V and J ends lost 8 bases and 9 bases respectively, with 19 bases between them. The CDR3 contains 13 residues. CDR1 SGHTA and CDR2 FQGTGA come from the germline V gene. CDR3 in DNA: TGTGCCAGCGGCCACCCAAGTATTGGCAGCTACACCTTC. This sequence encodes CASGHPSIGSYTF.

The V and J genes are TRBV20-1 and TRBJ1-1; tentatively, D is TRBD1 (5 bases). With 1 base removed from V and 7 bases from J, the gap between germline ends came to 7 bases. The germline V gene encodes CDR1 DFQATT and CDR2 SNEGSKA (reference sequence). CDR3 size: 11 residues. The CDR3 DNA follows: TGCAGTGCTAGAGGGGGGGTTGAAGCTTTCTTT. Amino acids: CSARGGVEAFF.

This chain joins TRBV18 and TRBJ2-2, with D unresolved. This CDR3 has 13 residues. CDR1 is KGHSH, CDR2 LQKENI, per germline. The V gene lost 3 bases and the J gene lost 6 bases, with 8 bases spanning the gap. CDR3: CASSPFLAGELFF. For the CDR3, the DNA is TGTGCCAGCTCACCGTTTTTAGCCGGGGAGCTGTTTTTT.

This clone was recorded only once. The chain carries TRBV4-3 and TRBJ2-3; 13 nucleotides line up with TRBD2. V lost 0 bases and J lost 6; bases outside the gene matches: 15. This CDR3 spans 20 amino acids. Germline V CDR1 and CDR2: LGHNA, YSLEER. CDR3 DNA sequence: TGCGCCAGCAGCCAAGATTTTAGGCAGGGACTAGCGGGAAGGTTGGATACGCAGTATTTT. Encoded protein: CASSQDFRQGLAGRLDTQYF.

The chain has TRBV2 and TRBJ1-6; D not resolved. CDR1 and CDR2 (germline): SNHLY, FYNNEI. Trimming shortened V by 0 bases and J by 9 bases, and 12 bases separated the two germline ends. CDR3 size: 15 residues. In nucleotides, the CDR3 is TGTGCCAGCAGTGAAGCAGAGGGCAGGCGTTCACCCCTCCACTTT. Amino acid sequence: CASSEAEGRRSPLHF.

The chain carries TRBV7-2 and TRBJ1-6, with D possibly being TRBD1 (5 bases). V lost 5 bases and J 7 bases, leaving 15 bases between the germline ends. The CDR3 spans 15 residues. Germline V gene lookup returns CDR1 SGHTA and CDR2 FQGNSA. CDR3 loop: CASSPGRGWNSPLHF. The CDR3 nucleotides read TGTGCCAGCAGCCCCGGGAGGGGTTGGAATTCACCCCTCCACTTT.

J is TRBJ2-1 and V is TRBV2; TRBD1 is a possible D gene (6 bases). The CDR3 spans 12 residues. V was cut by 7 bases and J by 6 bases, with 10 bases left in between. Looked up from germline, CDR1 is SNHLY and CDR2 is FYNNEI. The CDR3 bases are TGTGCCAGCACCCGACAGGTCAATGAGCAGTTCTTC. Encoded protein: CASTRQVNEQFF. The whole variable domain, filled in from reference TRBV2 and TRBJ2-1, reads EPEVTQTPSHQVTQMGQEVILRCVPISNHLYFYWYRQILGQKVEFLVSFYNNEISEKSEIFDDQFSVERPDGSNFTLKIRSTKLEDSAMYFCASTRQVNEQFFGPGTRLTVL.

The chain joins TRBV7-8 to TRBJ2-1; TRBD2 matches at 9 bases. Losses at the gene ends were 2 bases for V and 8 bases for J; bases not matched to a gene: 7. Looked up from germline, CDR1 is SGHVS and CDR2 is FQNEAQ. The CDR3 runs to 15 residues. In DNA, the CDR3 is TGTGCCAGCAGCTTAATCCCTAGCGGGAACTATGAGCAGTTCTTC. Its translation: CASSLIPSGNYEQFF.